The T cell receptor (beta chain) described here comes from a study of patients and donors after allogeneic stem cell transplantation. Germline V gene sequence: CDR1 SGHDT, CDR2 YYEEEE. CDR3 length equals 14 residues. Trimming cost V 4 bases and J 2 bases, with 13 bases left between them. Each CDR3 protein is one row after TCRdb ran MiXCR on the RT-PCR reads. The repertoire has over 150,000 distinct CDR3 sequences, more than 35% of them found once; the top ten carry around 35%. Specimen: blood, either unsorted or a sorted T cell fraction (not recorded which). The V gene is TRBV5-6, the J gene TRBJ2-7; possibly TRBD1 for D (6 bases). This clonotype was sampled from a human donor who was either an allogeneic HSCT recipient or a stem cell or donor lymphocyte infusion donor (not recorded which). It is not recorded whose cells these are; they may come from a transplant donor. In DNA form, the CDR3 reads TGTGCCAGCAGCCTACGACAGGTAACCTACGAGCAGTACTTC. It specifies CASSLRQVTYEQYF. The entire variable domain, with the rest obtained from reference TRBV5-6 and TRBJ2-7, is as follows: DAGVTQSPTHLIKTRGQQVTLRCSPKSGHDTVSWYQQALGQGPQFIFQYYEEEERQRGNFPDRFSGHQFPNYSSELNVNALLLGDSALYLCASSLRQVTYEQYFGPGTRLTVT.